This record concerns one TCR beta chain sequence. Its antigen is unknown. This sample is part of a study of CD4 T cells in relation to SARS-CoV-2 and coronaviruses. CD4+ T cells from unexposed donors were obtained before the COVID-19 pandemic (2011-2018). After roughly 9 days of culture, CD4+ T cells were isolated. Repertoires were generated with immunoSEQ multiplex PCR, while TCRdb's copy carries only in-frame clones and drops some. Of 15,000 to 20,000 clones listed, 75% to 85% are singletons. Trimming pared 6 bases from V and 7 bases from J, leaving 15 bases between. The CDR3 is 13 amino acids. The chain links TRBV12-3 or TRBV12-4 to TRBJ1-2, with D possibly TRBD1 on 5 matching bases. The sequenced material came from CD4+ T cells from PBMCs, cultured in vitro. This TCR derives from a human donor in good health. The CDR3 bases are TGTGCCAGCAGCCAATGGGGAGGGGTTGGCTACACCTTC. Its protein product is CASSQWGGVGYTF.